This entry features one T cell receptor beta chain sequence. Antigen specificity is unknown. The germline V gene encodes CDR1 SGHVS and CDR2 FQNEAQ. The V gene end was trimmed by 5 bases and the J gene end by 3 bases; junction bases not matched to a gene: 7. The CDR3 length is 15 residues. The sample originates from a study of cytomegalovirus exposure and HLA in healthy donors. Primers: 60 Vbeta forward and 13 Jbeta reverse. Some clones are missing from TCRdb's copy, which holds only in-frame ones; the method was immunoSEQ multiplex PCR. The sample includes 200,000 to 300,000 clones, roughly 87% seen only once; the top ten take 5% to 6.5%. Study outcomes and limitations: Accurate prediction of HLA-A and HLA-B alleles (for most subjects) was reportedly achieved from TCR beta sequences. A prior analysis recorded that most TCR beta V segments were productive about 90% or about 30% of the time.

The sample was PBMCs. The clonotype originates from a woman in her 40s in good health and CMV-seropositive. The rearrangement links TRBV7-8 to TRBJ1-3; 7 nucleotides agree with TRBD1. The CDR3 DNA follows: TGTGCCAGCAGCCTATACAGGGGCGTTGGAAACACCATATATTTT. Translating gives CASSLYRGVGNTIYF.